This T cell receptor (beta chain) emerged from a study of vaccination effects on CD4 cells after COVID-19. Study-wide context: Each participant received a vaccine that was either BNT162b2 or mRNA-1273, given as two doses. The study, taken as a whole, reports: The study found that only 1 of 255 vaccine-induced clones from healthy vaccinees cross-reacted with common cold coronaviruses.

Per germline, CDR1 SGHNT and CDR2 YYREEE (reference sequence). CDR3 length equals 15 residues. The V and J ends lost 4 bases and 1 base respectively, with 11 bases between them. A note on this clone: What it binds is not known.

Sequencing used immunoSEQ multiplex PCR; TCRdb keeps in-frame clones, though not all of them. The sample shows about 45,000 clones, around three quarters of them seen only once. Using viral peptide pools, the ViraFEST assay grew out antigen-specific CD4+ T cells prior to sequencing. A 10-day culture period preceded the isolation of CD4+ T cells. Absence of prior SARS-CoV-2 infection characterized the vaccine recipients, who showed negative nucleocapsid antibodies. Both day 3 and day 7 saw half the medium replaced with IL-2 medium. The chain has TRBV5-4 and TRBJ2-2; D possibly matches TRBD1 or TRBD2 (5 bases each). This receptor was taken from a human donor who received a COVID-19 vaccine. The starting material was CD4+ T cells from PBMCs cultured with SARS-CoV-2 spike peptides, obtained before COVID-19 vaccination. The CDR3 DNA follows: TGTGCCAGCAGCCCCGCGAGGGGGAACACCGGGGAGCTGTTTTTT. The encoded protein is CASSPARGNTGELFF.